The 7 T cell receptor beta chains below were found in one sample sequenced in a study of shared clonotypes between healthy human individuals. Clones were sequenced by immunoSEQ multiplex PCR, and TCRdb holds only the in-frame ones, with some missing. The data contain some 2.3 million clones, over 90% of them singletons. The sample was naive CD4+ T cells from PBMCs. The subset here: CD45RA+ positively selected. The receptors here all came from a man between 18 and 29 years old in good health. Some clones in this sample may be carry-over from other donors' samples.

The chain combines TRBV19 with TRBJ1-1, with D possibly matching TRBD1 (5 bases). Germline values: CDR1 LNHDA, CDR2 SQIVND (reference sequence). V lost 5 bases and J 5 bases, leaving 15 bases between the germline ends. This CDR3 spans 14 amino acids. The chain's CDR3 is CASSDMRGRTEAFF. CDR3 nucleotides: TGTGCCAGTAGTGACATGCGGGGGAGGACTGAAGCTTTCTTT.

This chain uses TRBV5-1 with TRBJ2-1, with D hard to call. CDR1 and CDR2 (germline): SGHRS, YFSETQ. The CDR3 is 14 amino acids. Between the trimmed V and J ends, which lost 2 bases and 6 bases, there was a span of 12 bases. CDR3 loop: CASSLGSILNEQFF. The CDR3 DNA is TGCGCCAGCAGCTTAGGATCCATTCTCAATGAGCAGTTCTTC.

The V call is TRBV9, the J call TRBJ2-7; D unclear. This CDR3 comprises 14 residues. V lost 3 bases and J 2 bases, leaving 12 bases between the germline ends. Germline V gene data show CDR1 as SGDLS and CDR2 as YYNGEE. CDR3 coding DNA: TGTGCCAGCAGCGACCCCCTAATGACCTACGAGCAGTACTTC. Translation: CASSDPLMTYEQYF.

Written as DNA, the CDR3 is TGCGCCAGTCTCGGTGGAGGAATCACAGATACGCAGTATTTT. This gives the protein CASLGGGITDTQYF. V usage is TRBV10-2 and J usage is TRBJ2-3; D may be TRBD2 (5 bases). The CDR3 loop spans 14 amino acids. Germline V gene lookup returns CDR1 WSHSY and CDR2 SAAADI. V was clipped by 9 bases and J by 2 bases, with 15 bases between them.

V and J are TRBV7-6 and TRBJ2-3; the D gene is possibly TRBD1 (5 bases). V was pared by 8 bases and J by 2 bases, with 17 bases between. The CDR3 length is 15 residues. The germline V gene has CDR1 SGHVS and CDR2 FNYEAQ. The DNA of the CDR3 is TGTGCCAGCGTCAAGACAGTCGGCCTCACAGATACGCAGTATTTT. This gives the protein CASVKTVGLTDTQYF.

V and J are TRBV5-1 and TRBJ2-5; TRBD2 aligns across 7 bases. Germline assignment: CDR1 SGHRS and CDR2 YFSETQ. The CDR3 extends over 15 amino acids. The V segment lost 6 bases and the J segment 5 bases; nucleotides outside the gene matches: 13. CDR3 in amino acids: CASNPATAGMETQYF. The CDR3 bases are TGCGCCAGCAACCCGGCGACAGCGGGAATGGAGACCCAGTACTTC.

CDR3: CASSLTGRNQPQHF. The CDR3 DNA reads as TGTGCCAGCAGTTTGACAGGTCGGAATCAGCCCCAGCATTTT. This chain joins TRBV28 and TRBJ1-5, with TRBD1 as a possible D gene (6 bases). The V and J ends lost 3 bases and 4 bases respectively, with 10 bases between them. This CDR3 has 14 amino acids. CDR1 and CDR2 from the germline V gene are MDHEN and SYDVKM. Together with reference TRBV28 and TRBJ1-5, the CDR3 gives the full variable domain: DVKVTQSSRYLVKRTGEKVFLECVQDMDHENMFWYRQDPGLGLRLIYFSYDVKMKEKGDIPEGYSVSREKKERFSLILESASTNQTSMYLCASSLTGRNQPQHFGDGTRLSIL.